A selection of T cell receptor beta chains follows, all from one sample in a study of CD8 T cells in Susac syndrome. TCRdb called the immunoSEQ multiplex PCR reads again in MiXCR, with one record for every CDR3 protein. Here the sample spans 160,000 or so distinct CDR3 sequences, 90% to 95% being singletons. The material sequenced was CD4+ T cells from PBMCs. The receptors were gathered from a human donor with Susac syndrome. The CDR3 runs from the conserved cysteine through the conserved F or W. A D gene is named only where the DNA matches it firmly. Clone size, where shown, is once, few, many, or a class for clones that have expanded.

-	TRBV14	TRBJ1-6	-	CASSQTQLNSPLHF	TGTGCCAGCAGCCAAACACAGCTTAATTCACCCCTCCACTTT
-	TRBV12-3/TRBV12-4	TRBJ2-2	TRBD1	CASSPYRGFKLFF	TGTGCCAGCAGTCCCTACAGGGGGTTTAAGCTGTTTTTT
-	TRBV7-2	TRBJ2-3	-	CASTGVVEDTQYF	TGTGCCAGCACCGGGGTGGTGGAAGATACGCAGTATTTT
-	TRBV27	TRBJ2-7	TRBD1	CASSRTTGVAYEQYF	TGTGCCAGCAGCCGAACGACAGGGGTTGCCTACGAGCAGTACTTC
-	TRBV3-1	TRBJ2-1	TRBD1	CASSPFDRGPNNEQFF	TGTGCCAGCAGCCCGTTCGACAGGGGGCCAAACAATGAGCAGTTCTTC
-	TRBV9	TRBJ1-4	-	CASSARGGGANEKLFF	TGTGCCAGCAGCGCCCGCGGTGGAGGCGCCAATGAAAAACTGTTTTTT
-	TRBV12-3/TRBV12-4	TRBJ1-1	TRBD1	CASSPGWGQGMNTEAFF	TGTGCCAGCAGTCCCGGCTGGGGACAGGGGATGAACACTGAAGCTTTCTTT
-	TRBV9	TRBJ2-3	TRBD2	CASSVGVAGRTDTQYF	TGTGCCAGCAGCGTAGGGGTAGCGGGCCGCACAGATACGCAGTATTTT
once	TRBV6-5	TRBJ2-3	-	CASIYLDTQYF	TGTGCCAGCATCTATCTAGATACGCAGTATTTT
once	TRBV28	TRBJ2-1	TRBD1	CASSNRGAKGYNEQFF	TGTGCCAGCAGTAACAGGGGGGCTAAGGGCTACAATGAGCAGTTCTTC
-	TRBV3-1	TRBJ2-3	-	CASSPEDILRYGPAPGDTQYF	TGTGCCAGCAGCCCGGAAGATATCTTGAGGTACGGGCCTGCCCCGGGAGATACGCAGTATTTT
-	TRBV19	TRBJ2-5	-	CASSRWQQETQYF	TGTGCCAGTAGTAGGTGGCAGCAAGAGACCCAGTACTTC
-	TRBV5-1	TRBJ1-3	-	CASSSAGSGNTIYF	TGCGCCAGCAGCTCCGCAGGGTCTGGAAACACCATATATTTT
-	TRBV7-7	TRBJ2-5	-	CASSREGQETQYF	TGTGCCAGCAGCCGTGAAGGACAAGAGACCCAGTACTTC
-	TRBV12-3/TRBV12-4	TRBJ2-5	TRBD1	CASTRDSAYQETQYF	TGTGCCAGCACCCGGGACAGTGCGTACCAAGAGACCCAGTACTTC
once	TRBV5-4	TRBJ2-4	TRBD2	CASSSGLAVAKNIQYF	TGTGCCAGCAGCTCGGGACTAGCCGTAGCCAAAAACATTCAGTACTTC
-	TRBV4-3	TRBJ1-1	-	CASSEGNGLNDRNTEAFF	TGCGCCAGCAGCGAAGGCAACGGACTCAACGACCGAAACACTGAAGCTTTCTTT
-	TRBV27	TRBJ2-6	-	CASSLYGTADSGANVLTF	TGTGCCAGCAGTTTATATGGGACTGCAGACTCTGGGGCCAACGTCCTGACTTTC
-	TRBV28	TRBJ2-7	TRBD1	CASSSPTGGPSYEQYF	TGTGCCAGCAGTTCCCCTACAGGGGGCCCTTCCTACGAGCAGTACTTC
-	TRBV4-2	TRBJ2-3	TRBD2	CASSQVSGSRRTDTQYF	TGTGCCAGCAGCCAAGTAAGCGGGAGTCGGCGCACAGATACGCAGTATTTT
-	TRBV2	TRBJ2-7	-	CASSVGTHVYEQYF	TGTGCCAGCAGTGTGGGGACTCACGTCTACGAGCAGTACTTC
once	TRBV7-2	TRBJ2-7	-	CASSFVRASYEQYF	TGTGCCAGCAGCTTTGTCAGGGCCTCCTACGAGCAGTACTTC
-	TRBV29-1	TRBJ2-4	-	CSVSGLAKNIQYF	TGCAGCGTATCGGGACTAGCCAAAAACATTCAGTACTTC
-	TRBV5-4	TRBJ2-3	TRBD1	CASSTVTGGSTDTQYF	TGTGCCAGCAGCACAGTTACAGGGGGCAGCACAGATACGCAGTATTTT
-	TRBV5-1	TRBJ2-7	TRBD1	CASSLGTGGNEQYF	TGCGCCAGCAGCTTGGGGACAGGGGGCAACGAGCAGTACTTC
-	TRBV7-8	TRBJ2-5	TRBD2	CASSLGRSSGAQETQYF	TGTGCCAGCAGCTTAGGGCGGTCTAGCGGGGCCCAAGAGACCCAGTACTTC
-	TRBV6-1	TRBJ2-3	-	CASSAPRTGILTDTQYF	TGTGCCAGCAGTGCCCCTCGGACGGGTATCTTAACAGATACGCAGTATTTT
once	TRBV27	TRBJ2-7	-	CASSLHSTGPYEQYF	TGTGCCAGCAGTTTACATTCTACGGGACCCTACGAGCAGTACTTC
-	TRBV29-1	TRBJ2-1	-	CSVEGTDGSYNEQFF	TGCAGCGTTGAAGGGACCGACGGATCCTACAATGAGCAGTTCTTC
-	TRBV3-1	TRBJ2-7	TRBD2	CASSQDIPSSGSYEQYF	TGTGCCAGCAGCCAAGATATTCCCTCTAGCGGGTCCTACGAGCAGTACTTC
-	TRBV4-3	TRBJ2-7	TRBD1	CASSQVAQGFYEQYF	TGCGCCAGCAGCCAAGTGGCACAGGGGTTCTACGAGCAGTACTTC
-	TRBV29-1	TRBJ1-2	-	CSVEMDSLGGGRNYGYTF	TGCAGCGTTGAGATGGATTCCCTAGGAGGGGGGAGGAACTATGGCTACACCTTC
-	TRBV29-1	TRBJ2-7	-	CSVEDQGPYEQYF	TGCAGCGTTGAAGACCAGGGACCCTACGAGCAGTACTTC
few	TRBV7-9	TRBJ2-1	-	CASTNYNEQFF	TGTGCCAGCACCAACTACAATGAGCAGTTCTTC
-	TRBV18	TRBJ2-3	-	CASSPPSQSTDTQYF	TGTGCCAGCTCACCACCGTCGCAGAGCACAGATACGCAGTATTTT
once	TRBV7-3	TRBJ2-5	-	CASSLTIGGWETQYF	TGTGCCAGCAGCTTAACCATTGGGGGTTGGGAGACCCAGTACTTC
-	TRBV20-1	TRBJ1-5	-	CSARQGGQPQHF	TGCAGTGCCAGGCAGGGAGGTCAGCCCCAGCATTTT
-	TRBV10-3	TRBJ2-2	-	CAISEGTGELFF	TGTGCCATCAGTGAAGGCACCGGGGAGCTGTTTTTT
-	TRBV3-1	TRBJ1-1	-	CASSHSSSEAFF	TGTGCCAGCAGTCATAGTTCCTCTGAAGCTTTCTTT
-	TRBV6-6	TRBJ2-2	-	CASRPPGTRYTGELFF	TGTGCCAGCAGGCCCCCGGGGACGCGATACACCGGGGAGCTGTTTTTT
-	TRBV20-1	TRBJ2-5	TRBD2	CSAAPGTRSETQYF	TGCAGTGCGGCTCCCGGGACTAGAAGCGAGACCCAGTACTTC
-	TRBV4-3	TRBJ2-7	TRBD2	CASSQDVLAEEQYF	TGCGCCAGCAGCCAAGATGTACTAGCGGAAGAGCAGTACTTC
-	TRBV20-1	TRBJ2-3	-	CSARDRREGTDTQYF	TGCAGTGCTAGAGATAGAAGGGAGGGCACAGATACGCAGTATTTT
few	TRBV7-8	TRBJ1-1	-	CASTREWDTEAFF	TGTGCCAGCACCAGGGAGTGGGACACTGAAGCTTTCTTT
-	TRBV10-3	TRBJ1-6	-	CAISEPAYGYNSPLHF	TGTGCCATCAGTGAACCAGCTTACGGTTATAATTCACCCCTCCACTTT
once	TRBV7-2	TRBJ2-5	-	CASSLVVVGLETQYF	TGTGCCAGCAGCTTAGTAGTAGTGGGGCTAGAGACCCAGTACTTC
-	TRBV12-3/TRBV12-4	TRBJ1-2	-	CASSPYKILNGYTF	TGTGCCAGCAGTCCCTACAAAATTCTCAATGGCTACACCTTC
-	TRBV7-9	TRBJ1-6	-	CASSLTGQNSPLHF	TGTGCCAGCAGCCTAACAGGACAGAATTCACCCCTCCACTTT
-	TRBV6-5	TRBJ1-2	-	CAIYKYGYTF	TGTGCCATTTACAAGTATGGCTACACCTTC
-	TRBV14	TRBJ2-3	-	CASSQGRHTDTQYF	TGTGCCAGCAGCCAGGGCAGGCACACAGATACGCAGTATTTT
-	TRBV6-1	TRBJ2-3	TRBD2	CASSRRLAGDTDTQYF	TGTGCCAGCAGCCGCCGACTAGCGGGGGACACAGATACGCAGTATTTT
-	TRBV3-1	TRBJ2-3	TRBD1	CASSPRDRATDTQYF	TGTGCCAGCAGCCCCCGGGACAGGGCCACAGATACGCAGTATTTT
-	TRBV12-3/TRBV12-4	TRBJ2-4	-	CASSGRVRAKNIQYF	TGTGCCAGCTCGGGCAGGGTGAGGGCCAAAAACATTCAGTACTTC
-	TRBV12-3/TRBV12-4	TRBJ2-7	-	CASVPSTTSYEQYF	TGTGCCAGCGTACCTTCGACGACCTCCTACGAGCAGTACTTC
-	TRBV3-1	TRBJ1-5	-	CASSLSGRNQPQHF	TGTGCCAGCAGTTTGTCAGGCCGCAATCAGCCCCAGCATTTT
once	TRBV25-1	TRBJ1-6	-	CASTRTGGNSPLHF	TGTGCCAGCACCAGGACGGGCGGGAATTCACCCCTCCACTTT
-	TRBV20-1	TRBJ2-5	-	CSARPPTVRPETQYF	TGCAGTGCTCGCCCCCCGACAGTACGACCAGAGACCCAGTACTTC
-	TRBV20-1	TRBJ2-4	-	CSARVPTSRGKNIQYF	TGCAGTGCTAGAGTACCCACGTCCAGGGGTAAAAACATTCAGTACTTC
-	TRBV20-1	TRBJ2-3	TRBD2	CSATGGVGTDTQYF	TGCAGTGCTACCGGGGGGGTTGGCACAGATACGCAGTATTTT